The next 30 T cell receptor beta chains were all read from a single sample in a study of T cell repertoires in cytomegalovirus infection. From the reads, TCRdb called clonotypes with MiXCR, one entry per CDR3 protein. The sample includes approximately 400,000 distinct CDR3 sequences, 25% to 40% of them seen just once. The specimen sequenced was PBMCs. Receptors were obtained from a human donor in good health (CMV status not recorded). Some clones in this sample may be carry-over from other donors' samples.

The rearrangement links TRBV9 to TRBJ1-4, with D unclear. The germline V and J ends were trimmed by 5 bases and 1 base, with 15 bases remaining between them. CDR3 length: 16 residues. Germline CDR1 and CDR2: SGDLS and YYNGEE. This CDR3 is CASSSSSAGTNEKLFF. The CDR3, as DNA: TGTGCCAGCAGTAGCAGTTCCGCGGGAACTAATGAAAAACTGTTTTTT.

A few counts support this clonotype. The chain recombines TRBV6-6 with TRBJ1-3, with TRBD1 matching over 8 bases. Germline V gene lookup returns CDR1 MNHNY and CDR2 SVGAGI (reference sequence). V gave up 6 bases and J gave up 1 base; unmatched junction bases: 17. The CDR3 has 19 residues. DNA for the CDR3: TGTGCCAGCAGAGTAAGTCCCGGGACAGGCTCGGGATCTGGAAACACCATATATTTT. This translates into CASRVSPGTGSGSGNTIYF.

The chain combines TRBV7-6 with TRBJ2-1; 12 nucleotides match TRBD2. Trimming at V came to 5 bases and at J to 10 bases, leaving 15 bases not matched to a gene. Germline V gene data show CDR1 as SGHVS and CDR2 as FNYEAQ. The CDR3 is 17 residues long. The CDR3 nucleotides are TGTGCCAGCAGCCCGGGGCTAGCGGGGGGGCTGGGGTTGGAGCAGTTCTTC. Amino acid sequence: CASSPGLAGGLGLEQFF.

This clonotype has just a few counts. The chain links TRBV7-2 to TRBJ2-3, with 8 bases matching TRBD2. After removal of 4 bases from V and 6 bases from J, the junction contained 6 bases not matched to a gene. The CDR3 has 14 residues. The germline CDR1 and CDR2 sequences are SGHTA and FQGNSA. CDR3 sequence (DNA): TGTGCCAGCAGCTCGGGGGGGGGTTTTGATACGCAGTATTTT. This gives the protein CASSSGGGFDTQYF.

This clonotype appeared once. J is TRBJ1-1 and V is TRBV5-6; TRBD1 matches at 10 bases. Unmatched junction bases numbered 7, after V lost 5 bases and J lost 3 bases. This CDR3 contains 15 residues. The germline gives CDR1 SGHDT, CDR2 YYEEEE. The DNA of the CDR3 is TGTGCCAGCAGGGGCGCCGGGACAGGGGACACTGAAGCTTTCTTT. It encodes CASRGAGTGDTEAFF.

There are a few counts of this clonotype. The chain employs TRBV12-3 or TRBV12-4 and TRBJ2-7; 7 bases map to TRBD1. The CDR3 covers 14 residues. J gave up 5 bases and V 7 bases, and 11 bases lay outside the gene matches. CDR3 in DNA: TGTGCCAGCAAACCCCGGGACAGTTTCCACGAGCAGTACTTC. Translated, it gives CASKPRDSFHEQYF.

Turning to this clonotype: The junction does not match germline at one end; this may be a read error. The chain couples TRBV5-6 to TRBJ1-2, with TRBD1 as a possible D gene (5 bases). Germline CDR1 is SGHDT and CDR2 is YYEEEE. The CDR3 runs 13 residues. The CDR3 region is CASRLGENYGYTF. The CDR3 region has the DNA TGTGCCAGCCGCTTGGGGGAAAACTATGGCTACACCTTC.

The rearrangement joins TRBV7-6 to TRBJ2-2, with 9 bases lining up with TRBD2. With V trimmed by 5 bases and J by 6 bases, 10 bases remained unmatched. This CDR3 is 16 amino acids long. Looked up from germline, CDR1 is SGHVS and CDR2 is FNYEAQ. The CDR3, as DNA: TGTGCCAGCAGCCCCTTCGGCGGGGGGGCGGCCGGGGAGCTGTTTTTT. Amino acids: CASSPFGGGAAGELFF. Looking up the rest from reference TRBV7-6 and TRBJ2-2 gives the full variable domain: GAGVSQSPRYKVTKRGQDVALRCDPISGHVSLYWYRQALGQGPEFLTYFNYEAQQDKSGLPNDRFSAERPEGSISTLTIQRTEQRDSAMYRCASSPFGGGAAGELFFGEGSRLTVL.

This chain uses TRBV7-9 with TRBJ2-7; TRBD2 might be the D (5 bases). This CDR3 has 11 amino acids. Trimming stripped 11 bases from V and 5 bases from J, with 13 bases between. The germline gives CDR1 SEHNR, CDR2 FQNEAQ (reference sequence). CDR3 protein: CALEEIDEQYF. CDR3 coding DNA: TGTGCCCTGGAGGAGATCGACGAGCAGTACTTC.

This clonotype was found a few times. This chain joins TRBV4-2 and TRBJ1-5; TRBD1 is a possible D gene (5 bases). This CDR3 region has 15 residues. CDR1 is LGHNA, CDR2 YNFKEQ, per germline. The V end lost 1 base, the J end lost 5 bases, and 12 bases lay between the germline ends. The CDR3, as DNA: TGTGCCAGCAGCCAAGGGGGCCTTGGTGATCAGCCCCAGCATTTT. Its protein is CASSQGGLGDQPQHF.

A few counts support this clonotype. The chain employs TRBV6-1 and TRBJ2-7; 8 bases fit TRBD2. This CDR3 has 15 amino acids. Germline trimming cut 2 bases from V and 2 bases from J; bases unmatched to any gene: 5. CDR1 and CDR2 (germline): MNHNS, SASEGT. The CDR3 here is CASSETGGPPYEQYF. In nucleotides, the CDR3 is TGTGCCAGCAGTGAAACGGGGGGGCCCCCCTACGAGCAGTACTTC.

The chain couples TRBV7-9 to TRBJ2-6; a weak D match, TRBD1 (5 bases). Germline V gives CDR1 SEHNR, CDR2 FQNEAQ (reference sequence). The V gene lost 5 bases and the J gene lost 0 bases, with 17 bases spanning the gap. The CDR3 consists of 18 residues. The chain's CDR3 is CASSVLTEIVSGANVLTF. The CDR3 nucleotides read TGTGCCAGCAGCGTCCTGACAGAAATTGTCTCTGGGGCCAACGTCCTGACTTTC.

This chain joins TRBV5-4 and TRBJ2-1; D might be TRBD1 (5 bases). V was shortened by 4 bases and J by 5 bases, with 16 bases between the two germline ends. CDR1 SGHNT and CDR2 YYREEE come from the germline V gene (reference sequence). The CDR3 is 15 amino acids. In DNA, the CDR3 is TGTGCCAGCAGCCCTGACAGAGTGACAAACAATGAGCAGTTCTTC. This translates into CASSPDRVTNNEQFF.

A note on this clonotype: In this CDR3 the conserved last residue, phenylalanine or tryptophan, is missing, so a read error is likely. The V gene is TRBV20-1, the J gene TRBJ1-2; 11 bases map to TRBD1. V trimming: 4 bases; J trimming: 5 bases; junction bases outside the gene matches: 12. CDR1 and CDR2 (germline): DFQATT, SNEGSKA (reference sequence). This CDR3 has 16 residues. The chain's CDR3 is CSAKGPIGQGAYGYTL. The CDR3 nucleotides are TGCAGTGCTAAAGGGCCTATCGGACAGGGGGCGTATGGCTACACCTTA.

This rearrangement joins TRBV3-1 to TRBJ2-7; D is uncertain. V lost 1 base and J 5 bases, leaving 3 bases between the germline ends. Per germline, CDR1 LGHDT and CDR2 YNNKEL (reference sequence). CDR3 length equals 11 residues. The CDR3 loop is CASSQVHEQYF. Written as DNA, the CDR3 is TGTGCCAGCAGCCAAGTCCACGAGCAGTACTTC.

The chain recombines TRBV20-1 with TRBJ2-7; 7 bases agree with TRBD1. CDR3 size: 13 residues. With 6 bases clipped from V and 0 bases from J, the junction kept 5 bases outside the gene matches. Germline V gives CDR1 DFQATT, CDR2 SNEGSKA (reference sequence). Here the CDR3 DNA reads TGCAGTGCGAGGGACAGCGGCTCCTACGAGCAGTACTTC. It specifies CSARDSGSYEQYF.

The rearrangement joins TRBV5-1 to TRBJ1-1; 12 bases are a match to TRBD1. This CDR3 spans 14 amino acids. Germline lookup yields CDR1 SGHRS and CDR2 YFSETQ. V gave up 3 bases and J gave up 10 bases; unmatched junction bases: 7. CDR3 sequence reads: CASSSTGQGALAFF. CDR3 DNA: TGCGCCAGCAGCTCCACGGGACAGGGGGCACTAGCTTTCTTT.

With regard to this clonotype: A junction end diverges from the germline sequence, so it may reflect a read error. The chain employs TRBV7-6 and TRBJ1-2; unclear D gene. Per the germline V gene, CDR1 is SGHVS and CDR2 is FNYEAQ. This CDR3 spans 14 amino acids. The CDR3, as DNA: TGTGCCAGCAGCTCCCCAGGTCCCCCCTATGGCTCCACCTTC. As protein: CASSSPGPPYGSTF.

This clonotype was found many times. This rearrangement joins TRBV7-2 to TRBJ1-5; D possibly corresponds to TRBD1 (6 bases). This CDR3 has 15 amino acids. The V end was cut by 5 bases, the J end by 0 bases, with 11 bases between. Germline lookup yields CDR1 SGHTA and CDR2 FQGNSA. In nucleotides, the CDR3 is TGTGCCAGCAGCCTACAGGGTAATAGCAATCAGCCCCAGCATTTT. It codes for CASSLQGNSNQPQHF.

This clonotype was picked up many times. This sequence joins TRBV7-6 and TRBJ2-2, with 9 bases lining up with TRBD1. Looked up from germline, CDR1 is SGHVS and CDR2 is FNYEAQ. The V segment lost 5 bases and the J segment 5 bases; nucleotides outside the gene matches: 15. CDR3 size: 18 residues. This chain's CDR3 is CASSQHLTGTGFTGELFF. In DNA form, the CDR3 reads TGTGCCAGCAGCCAACACCTTACCGGGACAGGGTTTACCGGGGAGCTGTTTTTT.

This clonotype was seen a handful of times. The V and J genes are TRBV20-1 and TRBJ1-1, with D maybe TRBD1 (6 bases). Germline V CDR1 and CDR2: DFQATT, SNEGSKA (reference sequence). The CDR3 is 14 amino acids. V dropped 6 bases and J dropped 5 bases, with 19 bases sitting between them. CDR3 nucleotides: TGCAGTGCCCATCGGGGGCGGGGGATTACTGAAGCTTTCTTT. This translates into CSAHRGRGITEAFF.

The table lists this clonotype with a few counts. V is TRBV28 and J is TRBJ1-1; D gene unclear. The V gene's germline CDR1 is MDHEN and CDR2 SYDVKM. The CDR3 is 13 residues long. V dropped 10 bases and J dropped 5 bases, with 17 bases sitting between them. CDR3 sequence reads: CATGRSLGTEAFF. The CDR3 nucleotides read TGTGCCACCGGACGGAGCTTAGGGACTGAAGCTTTCTTT. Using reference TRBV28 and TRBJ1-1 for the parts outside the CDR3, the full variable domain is DVKVTQSSRYLVKRTGEKVFLECVQDMDHENMFWYRQDPGLGLRLIYFSYDVKMKEKGDIPEGYSVSREKKERFSLILESASTNQTSMYLCATGRSLGTEAFFGQGTRLTVV.

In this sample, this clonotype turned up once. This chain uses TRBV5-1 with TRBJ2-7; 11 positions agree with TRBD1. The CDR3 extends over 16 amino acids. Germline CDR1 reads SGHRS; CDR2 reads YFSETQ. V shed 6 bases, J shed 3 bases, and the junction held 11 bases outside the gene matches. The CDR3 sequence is CASKIRSGTGGYEQYF. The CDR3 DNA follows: TGCGCCAGCAAAATAAGATCCGGGACAGGGGGCTACGAGCAGTACTTC.

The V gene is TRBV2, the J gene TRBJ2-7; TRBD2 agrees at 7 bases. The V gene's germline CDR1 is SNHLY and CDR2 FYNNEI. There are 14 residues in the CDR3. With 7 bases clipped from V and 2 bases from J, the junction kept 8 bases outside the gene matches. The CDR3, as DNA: TGTGCCAGCACCATGGGGGGGACTGCCTACGAGCAGTACTTC. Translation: CASTMGGTAYEQYF.

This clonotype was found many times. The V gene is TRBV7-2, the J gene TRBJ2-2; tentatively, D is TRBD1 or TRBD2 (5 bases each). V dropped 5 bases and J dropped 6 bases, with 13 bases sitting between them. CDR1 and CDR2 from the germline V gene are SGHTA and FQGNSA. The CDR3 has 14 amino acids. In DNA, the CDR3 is TGTGCCAGCAGCGGAATTGGGGGAGCCGGGGAGCTGTTTTTT. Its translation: CASSGIGGAGELFF.

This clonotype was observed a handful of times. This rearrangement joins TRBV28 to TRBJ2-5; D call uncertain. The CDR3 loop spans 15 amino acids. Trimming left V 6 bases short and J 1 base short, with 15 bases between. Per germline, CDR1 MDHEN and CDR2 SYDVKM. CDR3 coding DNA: TGTGCCAGCAGGGGGAATCGGATCATCCAAGAGACCCAGTACTTC. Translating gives CASRGNRIIQETQYF.

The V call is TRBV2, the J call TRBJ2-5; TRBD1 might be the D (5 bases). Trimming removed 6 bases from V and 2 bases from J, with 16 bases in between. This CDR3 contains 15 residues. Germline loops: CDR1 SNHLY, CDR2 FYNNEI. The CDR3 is CASSRQTASQETQYF. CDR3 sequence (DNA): TGTGCCAGCAGCCGACAGACGGCCAGTCAAGAGACCCAGTACTTC.

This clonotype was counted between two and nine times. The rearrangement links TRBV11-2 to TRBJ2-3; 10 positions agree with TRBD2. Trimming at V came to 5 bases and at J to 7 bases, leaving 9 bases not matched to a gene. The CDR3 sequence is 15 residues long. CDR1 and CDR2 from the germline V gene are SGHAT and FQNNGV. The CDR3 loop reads CASSPRSGGANTQYF. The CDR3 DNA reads TGTGCCAGCAGCCCCCGAAGCGGGGGGGCCAATACGCAGTATTTT.

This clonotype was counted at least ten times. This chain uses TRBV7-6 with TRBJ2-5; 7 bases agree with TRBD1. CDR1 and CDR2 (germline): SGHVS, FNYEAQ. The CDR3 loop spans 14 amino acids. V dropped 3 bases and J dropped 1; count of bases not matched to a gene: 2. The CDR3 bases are TGTGCCAGCAGCTTGAGACAGGGCCAAGAGACCCAGTACTTC. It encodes CASSLRQGQETQYF. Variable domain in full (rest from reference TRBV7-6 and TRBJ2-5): GAGVSQSPRYKVTKRGQDVALRCDPISGHVSLYWYRQALGQGPEFLTYFNYEAQQDKSGLPNDRFSAERPEGSISTLTIQRTEQRDSAMYRCASSLRQGQETQYFGPGTRLLVL.

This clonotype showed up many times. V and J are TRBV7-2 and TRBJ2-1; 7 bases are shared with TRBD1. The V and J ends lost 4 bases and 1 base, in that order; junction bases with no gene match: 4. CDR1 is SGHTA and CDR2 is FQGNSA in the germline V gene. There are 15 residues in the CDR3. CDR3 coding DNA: TGTGCCAGCAGCTCACAGGGGCTTTCCTACAATGAGCAGTTCTTC. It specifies CASSSQGLSYNEQFF. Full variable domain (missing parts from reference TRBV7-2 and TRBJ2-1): GAGVSQSPSNKVTEKGKDVELRCDPISGHTALYWYRQSLGQGLEFLIYFQGNSAPDKSGLPSDRFSAERTGGSVSTLTIQRTQQEDSAVYLCASSSQGLSYNEQFFGPGTRLTVL.